Each of the 24 T cell receptor beta chains below was sequenced from the same sample in a study of PD-1 blockade in classical Hodgkin lymphoma. Profiling relied on immunoSEQ multiplex PCR, and the TCRdb table lists in-frame clones only, not all of them. The sample consists of 31,000 or so clones, over 75% of them appearing once. Time point described: cycle 4 day 1 (C4D1), after six to seven weeks of nivolumab. Each patient relapsed following autologous stem cell transplantation, and prior brentuximab vedotin exposure differed. The source material was peripheral blood mononuclear cells (PBMCs), sampled before the fourth cycle of nivolumab. These receptors were obtained from a human donor with classical Hodgkin lymphoma.

The gene calls are TRBV19 and TRBJ1-1; D is unclear. V was cut by 3 bases and J by 4 bases, with 6 bases left in between. Germline assignment: CDR1 LNHDA and CDR2 SQIVND (reference sequence). This CDR3 comprises 12 residues. CDR3 region: CASSIWSTEAFF. The CDR3 nucleotides are TGTGCCAGTAGTATCTGGAGCACTGAAGCTTTCTTT.

The V call is TRBV30, the J call TRBJ1-3; a weak D match, TRBD1 (5 bases). Trimming removed 0 bases from V and 4 bases from J, with 16 bases in between. Germline CDR1 reads GTSNPN; CDR2 reads SVGIG (reference sequence). The CDR3 runs 16 residues. Here the CDR3 reads CAWSVRDPALGNTIYF. The CDR3 coding sequence is TGTGCCTGGAGTGTACGGGACCCTGCCCTGGGAAACACCATATATTTT.

V gene TRBV5-1 combines with J gene TRBJ2-1, with TRBD2 matching 7 bases. The J segment lost 7 bases and the V segment lost 0 bases, leaving 10 bases of the junction unmatched. This CDR3 has 16 amino acids. Germline V gene lookup returns CDR1 SGHRS and CDR2 YFSETQ. For the CDR3, the DNA is TGCGCCAGCAGCTTGGGACTAGCCCGATTGAAAAATGAGCAGTTCTTC. Translating it yields CASSLGLARLKNEQFF.

The chain links TRBV7-3 to TRBJ2-7; D may be TRBD1 (5 bases). The CDR3 has 13 amino acids. Germline CDR1 and CDR2: SGHTA and FQGTGA. V lost 2 bases to trimming and J lost 2 bases, with 7 bases between them. The CDR3 coding sequence is TGTGCCAGCAGCTTAGACAGTACCTACGAGCAGTACTTC. Its translation is CASSLDSTYEQYF. Full variable domain (remainder filled in from reference TRBV7-3 and TRBJ2-7): GAGVSQTPSNKVTEKGKYVELRCDPISGHTALYWYRQSLGQGPEFLIYFQGTGAADDSGLPNDRFFAVRPEGSVSTLKIQRTERGDSAVYLCASSLDSTYEQYFGPGTRLTVT.

The chain joins TRBV15 to TRBJ1-3; D remains unclear. The CDR3 length is 13 residues. With 0 bases removed from V and 5 bases from J, the gap between germline ends came to 5 bases. Germline V gene sequence: CDR1 LNHNV, CDR2 YYDKDF (reference sequence). As DNA, the CDR3 is TGTGCCACCAGCAGAGATCTACGAAACACCATATATTTT. Its protein product is CATSRDLRNTIYF.

The chain uses TRBV7-8 and TRBJ2-1; tentatively, D is TRBD1 or TRBD2 (5 bases each). Germline V gives CDR1 SGHVS, CDR2 FQNEAQ. The ends were cut back, 4 bases at V and 10 bases at J, with 11 bases in the middle. The CDR3 runs to 12 residues. The CDR3 loop reads CASSSPRGEQFF. CDR3 nucleotide sequence: TGTGCCAGCAGCTCCCCGAGGGGAGAGCAGTTCTTC. The complete variable domain, with remaining parts taken from reference TRBV7-8 and TRBJ2-1, reads GAGVSQSPRYKVAKRGQDVALRCDPISGHVSLFWYQQALGQGPEFLTYFQNEAQLDKSGLPSDRFFAERPEGSVSTLKIQRTQQEDSAVYLCASSSPRGEQFFGPGTRLTVL.

This clone was picked up a small number of times. This sequence joins TRBV7-2 and TRBJ1-1; no clear D. CDR1 is SGHTA and CDR2 is FQGNSA in the germline V gene. V lost 4 bases to trimming and J lost 11 bases, with 17 bases between them. This CDR3 is 13 amino acids long. CDR3 sequence reads: CASSYLWGGDAFF. CDR3 in DNA: TGTGCCAGCAGCTACCTATGGGGTGGAGATGCTTTCTTT.

The J gene is TRBJ2-1, the V gene TRBV4-3; no clear D gene. V was clipped by 6 bases and J by 3 bases, with 12 bases between them. From germline, CDR1 is LGHNA and CDR2 YSLEER. The CDR3 runs to 14 residues. CDR3 in DNA: TGCGCCAGCAGTGACGGGTCTATCTACAATGAGCAGTTCTTC. It is translated as CASSDGSIYNEQFF.

The chain has TRBV7-8 and TRBJ2-7, with 8 bases fitting TRBD1. The length of the CDR3 is 14 residues. Looked up from germline, CDR1 is SGHVS and CDR2 is FQNEAQ. V lost 3 bases to trimming and J lost 3 bases; unmatched junction nucleotides: 4. CDR3 nucleotide sequence: TGTGCCAGCAGCTTGGACAGGGCGAACTACGAGCAGTACTTC. As protein: CASSLDRANYEQYF.

This chain joins TRBV7-2 and TRBJ2-3; 13 nucleotides match TRBD2. The CDR3 loop spans 16 amino acids. From germline, CDR1 is SGHTA and CDR2 FQGNSA. The V gene end was trimmed by 6 bases and the J gene end by 2 bases; junction bases not matched to a gene: 5. The DNA of the CDR3 is TGTGCCAGCAGTATACTAGCGGGGGGGATCACAGATACGCAGTATTTT. Amino acids: CASSILAGGITDTQYF.

About this clone: The junction does not match germline at one end; this may be a read error. J is TRBJ1-4 and V is TRBV7-9, with D possibly TRBD1 on 6 matching bases. Germline-derived CDR1 and CDR2 are SEHNR and FQNEAQ (reference sequence). This CDR3 region has 15 residues. The CDR3 here is CASSTSRGPDEELFF. In nucleotides, the CDR3 is TGTGCCAGCAGCACTTCCAGGGGCCCAGATGAAGAACTGTTTTTT.

The V and J genes are TRBV6-1 and TRBJ1-1; 7 bases line up with TRBD1. The CDR3 consists of 12 residues. Germline trimming cut 6 bases from V and 7 bases from J; bases unmatched to any gene: 5. Germline CDR1 and CDR2: MNHNS and SASEGT. CDR3: CASRGDRVEAFF. The DNA for the CDR3 is TGTGCCAGCAGGGGAGACAGGGTTGAAGCTTTCTTT.

The V call is TRBV5-1, the J call TRBJ1-2; D perhaps matches TRBD1 (5 bases). The CDR3 covers 13 residues. Trimming took off 0 bases at V and 2 bases at J, with 5 bases between the two ends. Germline-derived CDR1 and CDR2 are SGHRS and YFSETQ. CDR3 loop: CASSLGQNYGYTF. For the CDR3, the DNA is TGCGCCAGCAGCTTGGGACAGAACTATGGCTACACCTTC. Based on the CDR3 plus reference TRBV5-1 and TRBJ1-2, the full variable domain is KAGVTQTPRYLIKTRGQQVTLSCSPISGHRSVSWYQQTPGQGLQFLFEYFSETQRNKGNFPGRFSGRQFSNSRSEMNVSTLELGDSALYLCASSLGQNYGYTFGSGTRLTVV.

The chain links TRBV15 to TRBJ1-5; D gene uncertain. The CDR3 contains 12 residues. Trimming cost V 0 bases and J 6 bases, with 3 bases left between them. Germline assignment: CDR1 LNHNV and CDR2 YYDKDF (reference sequence). This CDR3 is CATSRESQPQHF. For the CDR3, the DNA is TGTGCCACCAGCAGAGAGAGTCAGCCCCAGCATTTT.

V is TRBV2 and J is TRBJ1-2; D not resolved. V lost 4 bases and J 4 bases, leaving 10 bases between the germline ends. In germline, CDR1 is SNHLY, CDR2 FYNNEI. This CDR3 is 13 amino acids long. CDR3 DNA: TGTGCCAGCAGTGTAGGGATCTTCTATGGCTACACCTTC. This codes for CASSVGIFYGYTF.

The J gene is TRBJ2-1, the V gene TRBV4-3; possibly TRBD2 for D (5 bases). Germline lookup yields CDR1 LGHNA and CDR2 YSLEER. CDR3 size: 17 residues. The V end was cut by 1 base, the J end by 6 bases, with 19 bases between. CDR3 residues: CASSQGSSPQIGNEQFF. The CDR3, as DNA: TGCGCCAGCAGCCAAGGGTCTAGCCCCCAAATTGGCAATGAGCAGTTCTTC.

The CDR3 region has the DNA TGTGCCAGTAGTAAATCTGGAAACACCATATATTTT. This gives the protein CASSKSGNTIYF. V and J are TRBV19 and TRBJ1-3; D gene uncertain. The V gene's germline CDR1 is LNHDA and CDR2 SQIVND (reference sequence). There are 12 residues in the CDR3. The V end was cut by 4 bases, the J end by 1 base, with 2 bases between.

This chain connects TRBV27 to TRBJ2-1; 11 bases map to TRBD2. V lost 5 bases and J lost 7; bases outside the gene matches: 7. Germline values: CDR1 MNHEY, CDR2 SMNVEV (reference sequence). This CDR3 region has 15 residues. The CDR3 is CASSGLAGGRNEQFF. In DNA form, the CDR3 reads TGTGCCAGCAGTGGGCTAGCGGGAGGAAGAAATGAGCAGTTCTTC.

In its sample, this clone was seen a few times. The chain employs TRBV30 and TRBJ1-4, with 9 bases that match TRBD1. V was clipped by 3 bases and J by 5 bases; unmatched bases: 10. The CDR3 runs 16 residues. Germline CDR1 and CDR2: GTSNPN and SVGIG (reference sequence). CDR3 sequence reads: CAWSKTGGNPNEKLFF. In nucleotides, the CDR3 is TGTGCCTGGAGCAAAACAGGGGGCAACCCAAATGAAAAACTGTTTTTT.

The chain combines TRBV5-6 with TRBJ2-7; D gene unclear. Between the trimmed V and J ends, which lost 2 bases and 0 bases, there was a span of 15 bases. CDR3 length: 16 residues. Germline V gene sequence: CDR1 SGHDT, CDR2 YYEEEE. CDR3 residues: CASSLFGAQSSYEQYF. The CDR3, as DNA: TGTGCCAGCAGCTTATTTGGCGCCCAGAGCTCCTACGAGCAGTACTTC.

The sample holds a few counts of this clone. J is TRBJ2-1 and V is TRBV30; no clear D gene. This CDR3 region has 11 residues. Trimming shortened V by 2 bases and J by 6 bases, and 5 bases separated the two germline ends. CDR1 and CDR2 (germline): GTSNPN, SVGIG (reference sequence). The chain's CDR3 is CAWSRGNEQFF. The CDR3 DNA reads TGTGCCTGGAGTAGAGGCAATGAGCAGTTCTTC.

The J gene is TRBJ1-4, the V gene TRBV6-5; 9 bases line up with TRBD1. The V gene end was trimmed by 6 bases and the J gene end by 4 bases; junction bases not matched to a gene: 6. Germline V gives CDR1 MNHEY, CDR2 SVGAGI. This CDR3 comprises 15 residues. This CDR3 reads CASSPWTGVNEKLFF. The CDR3 bases are TGTGCCAGCAGCCCTTGGACAGGGGTTAATGAAAAACTGTTTTTT.

V and J are TRBV7-9 and TRBJ2-7, with TRBD2 matching over 7 bases. Germline loops: CDR1 SEHNR, CDR2 FQNEAQ (reference sequence). The CDR3 is made up of 15 amino acids. Trimming removed 2 bases from V and 4 bases from J; junction bases left unmatched: 8. The CDR3 bases are TGTGCCAGCAGCTTAAAAGGCGGGAGCAGTTACGAGCAGTACTTC. Its translation is CASSLKGGSSYEQYF. The whole variable domain, remainder taken from reference TRBV7-9 and TRBJ2-7, is DTGVSQNPRHKITKRGQNVTFRCDPISEHNRLYWYRQTLGQGPEFLTYFQNEAQLEKSRLLSDRFSAERPKGSFSTLEIQRTEQGDSAMYLCASSLKGGSSYEQYFGPGTRLTVT.

As for this clone: The same CDR3 can be traced to other DNA sequences in this sample. The rearrangement joins TRBV4-3 to TRBJ1-6, with D perhaps matching TRBD1 (5 bases). V lost 0 bases and J 4 bases, leaving 13 bases between the germline ends. This CDR3 comprises 17 residues. The germline V gene encodes CDR1 LGHNA and CDR2 YSLEER. The CDR3 loop reads CASSQDAGQDYNSPLHF. The CDR3 region has the DNA TGCGCCAGCAGCCAAGATGCGGGGCAGGATTATAATTCACCCCTCCACTTT.